The TCR beta chain under discussion was sequenced for a study of shared clonotypes between healthy human individuals. Study context: Three plates each covered CD4 naive and memory; CD8 naive two, CD8 memory one. Study outcomes and limitations: When naive CD4 clonotypes were compared across several donors, around 5% were shared. Blood alone was sampled, and tissue repertoires likely differ.

About this clone: Its antigen is not known.

In the sorted-subset replicate PCRs, approximately 200 ng DNA, tens of thousands of T cell genomes, was used. Some clones are missing from TCRdb's copy, which holds only in-frame ones; the method was immunoSEQ multiplex PCR. The table lists 2,500,000 or so clones, over 85% of them singletons, with roughly 0.39% in the top ten. The specimen sequenced was naive CD4+ T cells from PBMCs. Documented subset: CD45RA+ positively selected. The clonotype comes from a man aged 18-30 years in good health. Some clones in this sample may be carry-over from other donors' samples.

This chain's CDR3 is CASSSERDYNEQFF. Written as DNA, the CDR3 is TGTGCCAGCAGCTCAGAGAGGGACTACAATGAGCAGTTCTTC. The chain couples TRBV5-5 to TRBJ2-1; D perhaps matches TRBD2 (5 bases). Germline CDR1 reads SGHKS; CDR2 reads YYEKEE (reference sequence). CDR3 length: 14 residues. V was clipped by 3 bases and J by 3 bases, with 10 bases between them.